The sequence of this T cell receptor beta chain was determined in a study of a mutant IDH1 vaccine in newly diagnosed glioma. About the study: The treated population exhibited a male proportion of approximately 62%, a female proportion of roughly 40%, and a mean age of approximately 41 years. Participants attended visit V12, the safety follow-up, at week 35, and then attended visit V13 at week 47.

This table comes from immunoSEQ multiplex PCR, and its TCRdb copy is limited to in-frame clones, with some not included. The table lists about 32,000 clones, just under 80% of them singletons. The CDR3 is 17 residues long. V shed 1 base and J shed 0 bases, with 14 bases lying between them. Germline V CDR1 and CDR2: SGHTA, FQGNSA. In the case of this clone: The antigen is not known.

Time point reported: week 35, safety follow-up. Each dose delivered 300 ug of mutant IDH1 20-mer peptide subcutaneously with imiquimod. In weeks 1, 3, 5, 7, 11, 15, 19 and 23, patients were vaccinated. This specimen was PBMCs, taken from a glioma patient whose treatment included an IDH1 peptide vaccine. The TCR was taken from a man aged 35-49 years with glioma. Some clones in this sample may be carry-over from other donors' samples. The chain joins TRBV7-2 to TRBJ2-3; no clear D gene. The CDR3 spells CASSLGVFASSTDTQYF. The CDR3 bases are TGTGCCAGCAGCTTAGGAGTGTTCGCGTCTAGCACAGATACGCAGTATTTT.